The clone carrying this T cell receptor (beta chain) was seen only a few times. Antigen unknown. This sample was included in a study of STAT3 mutations in large granular lymphocyte leukemia. The wider study: Among longitudinally sequenced T-LGLL patients, roughly half had canonical activating STAT3 mutations detected.

The germline V gene encodes CDR1 MDHEN and CDR2 SYDVKM. V shed 0 bases and J shed 0 bases, with 17 bases lying between them. The CDR3 sequence is 18 residues long. Overall study results and limits: After therapy, about 35% of the 18 patients switched clonotypes, all new clones STAT3 wild type. In T-cell large granular lymphocyte leukemia, about half of patients showed multiple immunodominant subclonotypes. Persisting codominant clonotypes may have hidden a small pathogenic clone. Clonal expansion was inferred from other time points because no sample existed at each clone's first appearance.

Using immunoSEQ multiplex PCR, the repertoire was profiled, and TCRdb retains in-frame clones only, with some absent. The top ten clones hold approximately 47% of a sample with approximately 12,000 clones, about 75% of them seen once. The source of this sequence is a man in his fifties or sixties with T-cell large granular lymphocyte leukemia. Some clones in this sample may be carry-over from other donors' samples. The sample comprised peripheral blood mononuclear cells. The chain has TRBV28 and TRBJ1-1, with D perhaps matching TRBD1 (6 bases). The CDR3 nucleotides read TGTGCCAGCAGTTTATGGTCGGGACACGGGCTTATGAACACTGAAGCTTTCTTT. This codes for CASSLWSGHGLMNTEAFF. Using reference TRBV28 and TRBJ1-1 for the parts outside the CDR3, the full variable domain is DVKVTQSSRYLVKRTGEKVFLECVQDMDHENMFWYRQDPGLGLRLIYFSYDVKMKEKGDIPEGYSVSREKKERFSLILESASTNQTSMYLCASSLWSGHGLMNTEAFFGQGTRLTVV.